This entry features one TCR beta chain sequence. TCRdb's table, derived via immunoSEQ multiplex PCR, lists solely in-frame clones and lacks some. The sample holds 150,000 or so clones, roughly four fifths seen once. The sample originates from a study of blood T cell repertoires in COVID-19. Turning to the study itself: The United States, Italy and Spain provided the acute and convalescent COVID-19 samples. PBMCs, B-cell-depleted T cells, or T cells were the source of the cDNA or gDNA that made up the material.

In germline, CDR1 is KGHSH, CDR2 LQKENI. V lost 0 bases and J 0 bases, leaving 6 bases between the germline ends. The CDR3 consists of 15 residues. The material sequenced was peripheral blood. The rearrangement joins TRBV18 to TRBJ2-1, with no clear D. This TCR derives from a human donor with acute or convalescent COVID-19. The donor label of this sample is uncertain. CDR3 loop: CASSPPLSSYNEQFF. CDR3 in DNA: TGTGCCAGCTCACCACCACTTAGCTCCTACAATGAGCAGTTCTTC.